Described below is a single T cell receptor beta chain sequence and its context. The target antigen is unknown. The junction departs from germline at one end; a sequencing error may be responsible. The data were obtained in a study of blood T cells in healthy people across ages. Notes on the study in general: Relative to aged donors, long-lived donors carried more naive CD4+ cells and displayed higher diversity. Expanded clonotype shifts may have been confounded, as the donors had an unknown CMV status.

The people who gave samples were healthy Caucasians from Russia, aged roughly 6 to 100. Combining a sample-barcoded 5' primer with a J-beta primer mix, a second PCR ran for roughly 6 to 12 cycles. A single record per CDR3 protein comes from TCRdb applying MiXCR to the 5' RACE reads. The data contain 1.5 million to 2 million distinct CDR3 sequences, less than 50% of them singletons. Per the germline V gene, CDR1 is DFQATT and CDR2 is SNEGSKA (reference sequence). The CDR3 sequence is 15 residues long. The rearrangement joins TRBV20-1 to TRBJ2-6, with 7 bases lining up with TRBD2. The clonotype comes from a woman aged 40-49 years in good health. The sequencing sample was made of blood. The CDR3 spells CSARRTMTGGNVLTF. In nucleotides, the CDR3 is TGCAGTGCTAGACGAACCATGACGGGGGGCAACGTCCTGACTTTC.